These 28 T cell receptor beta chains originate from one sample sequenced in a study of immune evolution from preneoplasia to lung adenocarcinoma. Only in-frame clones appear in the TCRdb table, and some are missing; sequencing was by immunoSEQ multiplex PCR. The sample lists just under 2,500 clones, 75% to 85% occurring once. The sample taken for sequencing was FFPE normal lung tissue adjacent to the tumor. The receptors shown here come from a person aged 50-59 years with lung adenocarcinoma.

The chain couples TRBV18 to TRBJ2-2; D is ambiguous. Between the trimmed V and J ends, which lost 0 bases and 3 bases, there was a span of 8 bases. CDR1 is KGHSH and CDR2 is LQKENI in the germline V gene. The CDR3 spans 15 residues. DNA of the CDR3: TGTGCCAGCTCACCACCGAGGAAGGACACCGGGGAGCTGTTTTTT. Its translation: CASSPPRKDTGELFF.

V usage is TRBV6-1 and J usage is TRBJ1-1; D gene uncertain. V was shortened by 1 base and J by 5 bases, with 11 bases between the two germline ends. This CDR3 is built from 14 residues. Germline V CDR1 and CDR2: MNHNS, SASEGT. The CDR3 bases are TGTGCCAGCAGTGAAGGGTACGGACGGACTGAAGCTTTCTTT. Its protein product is CASSEGYGRTEAFF.

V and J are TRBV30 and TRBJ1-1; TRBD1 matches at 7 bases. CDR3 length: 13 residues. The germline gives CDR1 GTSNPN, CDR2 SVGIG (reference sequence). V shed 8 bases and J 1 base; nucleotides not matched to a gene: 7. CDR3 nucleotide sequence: TGTGCCGGACACAGGGGCGCGAACACTGAAGCTTTCTTT. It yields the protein CAGHRGANTEAFF.

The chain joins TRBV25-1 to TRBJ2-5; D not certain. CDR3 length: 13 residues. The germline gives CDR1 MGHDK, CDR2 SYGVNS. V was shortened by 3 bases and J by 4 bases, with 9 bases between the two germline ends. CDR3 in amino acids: CASSDWERETQYF. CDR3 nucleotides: TGTGCCAGCAGTGATTGGGAAAGAGAGACCCAGTACTTC.

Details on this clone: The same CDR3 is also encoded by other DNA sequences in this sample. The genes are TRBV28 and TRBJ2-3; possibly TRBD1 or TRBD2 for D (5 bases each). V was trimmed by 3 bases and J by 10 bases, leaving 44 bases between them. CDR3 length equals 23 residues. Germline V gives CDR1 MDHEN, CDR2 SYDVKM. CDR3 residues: CASSLFTPKGYGTQTPTPRPQYF. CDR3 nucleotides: TGTGCCAGCAGTTTGTTTACCCCTAAGGGATACGGGACCCAAACCCCCACGCCTCGACCGCAGTATTTT.

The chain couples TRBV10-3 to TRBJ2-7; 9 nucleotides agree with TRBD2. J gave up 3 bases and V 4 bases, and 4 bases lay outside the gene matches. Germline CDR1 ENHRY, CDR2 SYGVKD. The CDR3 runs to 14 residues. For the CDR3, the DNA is TGTGCCATCAGTGGGGGACTAGCAGGCTACGAGCAGTACTTC. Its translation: CAISGGLAGYEQYF.

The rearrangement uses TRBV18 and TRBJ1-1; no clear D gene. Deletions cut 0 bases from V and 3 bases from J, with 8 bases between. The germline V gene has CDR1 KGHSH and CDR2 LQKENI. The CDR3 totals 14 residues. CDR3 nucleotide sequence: TGTGCCAGCTCACCACCGGACCAACACACTGAAGCTTTCTTT. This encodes CASSPPDQHTEAFF.

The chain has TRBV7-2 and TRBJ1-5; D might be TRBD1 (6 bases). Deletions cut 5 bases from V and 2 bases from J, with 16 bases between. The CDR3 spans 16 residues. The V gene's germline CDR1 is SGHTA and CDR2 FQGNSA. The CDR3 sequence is CASSPRGTAGNQPQHF. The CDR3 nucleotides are TGTGCCAGCAGCCCAAGGGGGACGGCGGGCAATCAGCCCCAGCATTTT. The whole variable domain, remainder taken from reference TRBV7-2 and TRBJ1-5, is GAGVSQSPSNKVTEKGKDVELRCDPISGHTALYWYRQSLGQGLEFLIYFQGNSAPDKSGLPSDRFSAERTGGSVSTLTIQRTQQEDSAVYLCASSPRGTAGNQPQHFGDGTRLSIL.

CDR3 bases: TGTGCCAGCAGCTTCGCAGGAGGGAATGAAGCTTTCTTT. Residues: CASSFAGGNEAFF. This chain connects TRBV25-1 to TRBJ1-1; the D is unclear. The CDR3 is 13 amino acids. CDR1 is MGHDK and CDR2 is SYGVNS in the germline V gene. Between the trimmed V and J ends, which lost 6 bases and 7 bases, there was a span of 15 bases.

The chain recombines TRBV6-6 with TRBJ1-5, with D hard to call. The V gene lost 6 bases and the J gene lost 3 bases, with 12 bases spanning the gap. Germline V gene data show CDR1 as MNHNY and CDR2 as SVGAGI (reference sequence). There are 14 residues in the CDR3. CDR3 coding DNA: TGTGCCAGCAGAGTTGAGGCACCCAATCAGCCCCAGCATTTT. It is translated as CASRVEAPNQPQHF.

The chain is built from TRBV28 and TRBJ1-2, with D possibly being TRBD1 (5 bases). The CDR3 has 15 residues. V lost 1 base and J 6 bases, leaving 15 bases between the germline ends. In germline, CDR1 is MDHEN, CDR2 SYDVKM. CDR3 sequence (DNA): TGTGCCAGCAGTTTATCCGCCGGGACGGCGAATGGCTACACCTTC. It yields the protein CASSLSAGTANGYTF.

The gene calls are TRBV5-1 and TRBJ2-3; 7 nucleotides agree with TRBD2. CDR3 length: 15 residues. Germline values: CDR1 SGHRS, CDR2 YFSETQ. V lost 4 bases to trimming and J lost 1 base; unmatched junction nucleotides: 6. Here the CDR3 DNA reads TGCGCCAGCAGCATTGGGGGGGTCGGCACAGATACGCAGTATTTT. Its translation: CASSIGGVGTDTQYF.

CDR3 bases: TGTGCCAGCAGCCTCAATAGCAATCAGCCCCAGCATTTT. Encoded protein: CASSLNSNQPQHF. The V and J genes are TRBV6-1 and TRBJ1-5, with unresolved D. Trimming pared 6 bases from V and 0 bases from J, leaving 6 bases between. There are 13 residues in the CDR3. Germline CDR1 reads MNHNS; CDR2 reads SASEGT.

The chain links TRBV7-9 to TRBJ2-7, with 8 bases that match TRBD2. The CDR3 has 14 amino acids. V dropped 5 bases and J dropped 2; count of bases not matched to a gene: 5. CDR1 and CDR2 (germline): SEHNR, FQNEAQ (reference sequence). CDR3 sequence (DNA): TGTGCCAGCAGCCCACTAGCGGATACCTACGAGCAGTACTTC. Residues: CASSPLADTYEQYF.

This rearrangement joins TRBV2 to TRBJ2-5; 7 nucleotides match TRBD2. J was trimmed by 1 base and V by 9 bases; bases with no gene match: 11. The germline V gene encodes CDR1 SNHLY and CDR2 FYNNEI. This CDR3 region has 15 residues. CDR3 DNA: TGTGCCAGGGGGGGGTCGGGCGGGAGCCAAGAGACCCAGTACTTC. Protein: CARGGSGGSQETQYF.

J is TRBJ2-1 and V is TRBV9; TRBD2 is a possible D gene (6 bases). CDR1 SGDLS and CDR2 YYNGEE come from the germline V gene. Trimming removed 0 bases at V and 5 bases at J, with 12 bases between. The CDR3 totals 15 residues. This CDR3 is CASSVAGEWHNEQFF. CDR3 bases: TGTGCCAGCAGCGTAGCGGGAGAGTGGCACAATGAGCAGTTCTTC.

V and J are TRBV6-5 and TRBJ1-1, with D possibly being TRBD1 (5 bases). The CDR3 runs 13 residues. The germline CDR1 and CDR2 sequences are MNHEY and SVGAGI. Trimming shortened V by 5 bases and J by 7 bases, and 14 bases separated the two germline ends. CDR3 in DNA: TGTGCCAGCAGTCCCGGGGGGGAGGTTGAAGCTTTCTTT. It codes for CASSPGGEVEAFF.

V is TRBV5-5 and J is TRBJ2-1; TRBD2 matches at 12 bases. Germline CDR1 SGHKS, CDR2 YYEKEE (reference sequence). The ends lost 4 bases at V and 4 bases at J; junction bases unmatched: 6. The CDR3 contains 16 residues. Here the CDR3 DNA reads TGTGCCAGCAGCCTGCGGACTAGCGGGATATACAATGAGCAGTTCTTC. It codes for CASSLRTSGIYNEQFF.

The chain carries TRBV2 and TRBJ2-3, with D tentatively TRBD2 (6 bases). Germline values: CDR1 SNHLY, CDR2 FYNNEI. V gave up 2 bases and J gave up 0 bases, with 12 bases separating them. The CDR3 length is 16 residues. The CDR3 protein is CASSEIWGTSTDTQYF. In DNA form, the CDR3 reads TGTGCCAGCAGTGAAATTTGGGGGACTAGCACAGATACGCAGTATTTT.

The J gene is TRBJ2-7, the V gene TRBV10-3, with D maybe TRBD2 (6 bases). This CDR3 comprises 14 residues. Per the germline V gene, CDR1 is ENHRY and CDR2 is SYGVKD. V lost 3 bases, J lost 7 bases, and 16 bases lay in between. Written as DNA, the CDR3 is TGTGCCATCAGTGATCGGGCGGGGACGGGGGAGCAGTACTTC. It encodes CAISDRAGTGEQYF.

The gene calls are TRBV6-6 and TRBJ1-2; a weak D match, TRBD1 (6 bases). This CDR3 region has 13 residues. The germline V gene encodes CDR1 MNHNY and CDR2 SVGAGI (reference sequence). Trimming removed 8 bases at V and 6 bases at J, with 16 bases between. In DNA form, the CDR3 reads TGTGCCAGCTCCTCGGGCAGGGGCCATGGCTACACCTTC. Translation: CASSSGRGHGYTF.

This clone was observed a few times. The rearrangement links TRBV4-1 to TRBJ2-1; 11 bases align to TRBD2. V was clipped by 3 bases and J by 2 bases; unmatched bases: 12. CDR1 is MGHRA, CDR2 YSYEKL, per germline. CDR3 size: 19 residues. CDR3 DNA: TGCGCCAGCAGCCATTTGGGCCTAGCGGGAGGTAGGACCTACAATGAGCAGTTCTTC. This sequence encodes CASSHLGLAGGRTYNEQFF.

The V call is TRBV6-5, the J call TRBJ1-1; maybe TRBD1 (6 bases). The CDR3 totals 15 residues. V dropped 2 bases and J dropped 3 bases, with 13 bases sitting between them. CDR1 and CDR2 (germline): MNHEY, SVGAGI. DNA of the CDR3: TGTGCCAGCAGTTACACGACAGGAGATGACACTGAAGCTTTCTTT. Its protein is CASSYTTGDDTEAFF.

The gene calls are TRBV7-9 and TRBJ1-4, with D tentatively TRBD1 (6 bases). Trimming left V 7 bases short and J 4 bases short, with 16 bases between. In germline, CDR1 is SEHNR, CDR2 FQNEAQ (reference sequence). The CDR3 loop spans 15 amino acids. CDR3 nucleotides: TGTGCCAGCACCCCCAGAGGGGGTATTAATGAAAAACTGTTTTTT. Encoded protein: CASTPRGGINEKLFF. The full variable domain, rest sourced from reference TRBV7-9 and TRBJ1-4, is DTGVSQNPRHKITKRGQNVTFRCDPISEHNRLYWYRQTLGQGPEFLTYFQNEAQLEKSRLLSDRFSAERPKGSFSTLEIQRTEQGDSAMYLCASTPRGGINEKLFFGSGTQLSVL.

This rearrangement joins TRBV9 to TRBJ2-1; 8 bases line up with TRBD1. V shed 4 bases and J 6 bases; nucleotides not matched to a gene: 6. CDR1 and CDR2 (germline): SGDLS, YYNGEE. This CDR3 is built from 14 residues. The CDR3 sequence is CASSPETGVNEQFF. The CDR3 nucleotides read TGTGCCAGCAGCCCGGAGACAGGGGTCAATGAGCAGTTCTTC. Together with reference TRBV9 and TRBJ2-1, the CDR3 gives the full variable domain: DSGVTQTPKHLITATGQRVTLRCSPRSGDLSVYWYQQSLDQGLQFLIQYYNGEERAKGNILERFSAQQFPDLHSELNLSSLELGDSALYFCASSPETGVNEQFFGPGTRLTVL.

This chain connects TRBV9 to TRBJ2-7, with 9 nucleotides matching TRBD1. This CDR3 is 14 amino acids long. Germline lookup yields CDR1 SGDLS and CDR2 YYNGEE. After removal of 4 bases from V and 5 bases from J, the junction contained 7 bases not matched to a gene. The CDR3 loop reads CASSPGQGVDEQYF. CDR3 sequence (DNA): TGTGCCAGCAGCCCGGGACAGGGAGTCGACGAGCAGTACTTC.

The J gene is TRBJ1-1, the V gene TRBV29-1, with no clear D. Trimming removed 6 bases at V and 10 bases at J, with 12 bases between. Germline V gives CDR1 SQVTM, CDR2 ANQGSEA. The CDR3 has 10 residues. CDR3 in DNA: TGCAGCGTCCTGGAGATGGGAGCTTTCTTT. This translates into CSVLEMGAFF.

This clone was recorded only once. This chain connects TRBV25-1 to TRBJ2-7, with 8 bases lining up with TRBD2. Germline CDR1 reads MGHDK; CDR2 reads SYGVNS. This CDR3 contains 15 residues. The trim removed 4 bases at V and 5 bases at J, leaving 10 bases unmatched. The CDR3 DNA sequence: TGTGCCAGCAGTGGGTCCGAGCGGGAGATCCACGAGCAGTACTTC. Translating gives CASSGSEREIHEQYF.